The 32 T cell receptor beta chains reported below all come from one sample, sequenced in a study of T cells after yellow fever vaccination. TCRdb reprocessed the 5' RACE reads via MiXCR and lists one record per CDR3 protein. Here the sample spans a few hundred thousand distinct CDR3 sequences, 7.5% to 9% being singletons. Sample: CD4+ T cells sorted from PBMCs, taken 5 days after the yellow fever booster vaccination. The receptors come from a man younger than 35 who received the YFV17D yellow fever vaccine.

This clonotype was recorded a few times. J is TRBJ2-7 and V is TRBV7-3; D ambiguous. This CDR3 has 13 amino acids. Germline V CDR1 and CDR2: SGHTA, FQGTGA. The V end lost 4 bases, the J end lost 6 bases, and 13 bases lay between the germline ends. The CDR3, as DNA: TGTGCCAGCAGCTCCTTTGACGGCCTCGAGCAGTACTTC. It translates to CASSSFDGLEQYF.

The rearrangement links TRBV20-1 to TRBJ1-6, with 9 bases fitting TRBD1. CDR1 and CDR2 (germline): DFQATT, SNEGSKA (reference sequence). J was trimmed by 7 bases and V by 5 bases; bases with no gene match: 9. The CDR3 sequence is 15 residues long. DNA for the CDR3: TGCAGTGCTCCCCTGGGACAGGGTGGGAATTCACCCCTCCACTTT. It codes for CSAPLGQGGNSPLHF.

This clonotype showed up many times. The V gene is TRBV5-1, the J gene TRBJ1-5, with TRBD1 as a possible D gene (6 bases). The CDR3 is made up of 17 amino acids. V gave up 0 bases and J gave up 2 bases, with 15 bases separating them. Looked up from germline, CDR1 is SGHRS and CDR2 is YFSETQ. The CDR3 region is CASSLAPMGAGNQPQHF. CDR3 DNA: TGCGCCAGCAGCTTGGCCCCTATGGGGGCGGGCAATCAGCCCCAGCATTTT.

In this sample, this clonotype turned up many times. The V call is TRBV5-1, the J call TRBJ2-1, with 7 bases aligning to TRBD1. Unmatched junction bases numbered 3, after V lost 0 bases and J lost 0 bases. The CDR3 consists of 16 residues. Looked up from germline, CDR1 is SGHRS and CDR2 is YFSETQ. CDR3 bases: TGCGCCAGCAGCTTGGCTGGACAGGCCTCCTACAATGAGCAGTTCTTC. Translation gives CASSLAGQASYNEQFF.

V and J are TRBV5-1 and TRBJ2-7; tentatively, D is TRBD1 (7 bases). Germline V gene data show CDR1 as SGHRS and CDR2 as YFSETQ. The CDR3 covers 13 residues. With 5 bases removed from V and 3 bases from J, the gap between germline ends came to 12 bases. The CDR3 DNA reads TGCGCCAGCAGGACAGGGCGGGACTACGAGCAGTACTTC. It yields the protein CASRTGRDYEQYF.

The chain is built from TRBV20-1 and TRBJ2-1, with 11 bases aligning to TRBD2. This CDR3 has 16 residues. CDR1 and CDR2 (germline): DFQATT, SNEGSKA (reference sequence). The V and J ends lost 5 bases and 1 base, in that order; junction bases with no gene match: 7. The CDR3 protein is CSAPWTSGRSYNEQFF. CDR3 nucleotide sequence: TGCAGTGCTCCGTGGACTAGCGGGCGATCCTACAATGAGCAGTTCTTC.

This clonotype was recorded a few times. The chain is built from TRBV5-1 and TRBJ1-3; D possibly corresponds to TRBD1 (5 bases). V was pared by 0 bases and J by 2 bases, with 9 bases between. The CDR3 loop spans 15 amino acids. The germline gives CDR1 SGHRS, CDR2 YFSETQ. The CDR3 sequence: CASSLGGTAGNTIYF. In nucleotides, the CDR3 is TGCGCCAGCAGCTTGGGAGGGACGGCTGGAAACACCATATATTTT.

This clonotype was picked up many times. The chain recombines TRBV7-6 with TRBJ2-5, with TRBD2 identical over 7 bases. The CDR3 consists of 11 residues. CDR1 SGHVS and CDR2 FNYEAQ come from the germline V gene. J lost 14 bases, V lost 4 bases, and 7 bases had no gene match. CDR3 loop: CASSSRDYFYF. CDR3 sequence (DNA): TGTGCCAGCAGCTCGCGGGACTACTTCTACTTC.

The chain couples TRBV5-1 to TRBJ1-2; D unclear. The CDR3 runs to 13 residues. V lost 4 bases to trimming and J lost 1 base, with 8 bases between them. Germline V gene data show CDR1 as SGHRS and CDR2 as YFSETQ. The DNA of the CDR3 is TGCGCCAGCAGCGTGGAAGATAACTATGGCTACACCTTC. As protein: CASSVEDNYGYTF.

This clonotype was seen many times. The J gene is TRBJ1-1, the V gene TRBV6-5; D might be TRBD1 (5 bases). Trimming stripped 6 bases from V and 2 bases from J, with 16 bases between. This CDR3 has 15 residues. CDR1 is MNHEY, CDR2 SVGAGI, per germline. CDR3 region: CASSYRSQGNTEAFF. The CDR3 DNA reads TGTGCCAGCAGCTATCGGAGTCAGGGTAACACTGAAGCTTTCTTT.

This sequence joins TRBV18 and TRBJ1-4, with D tentatively TRBD1 (5 bases). Per the germline V gene, CDR1 is KGHSH and CDR2 is LQKENI. Deletions cut 0 bases from V and 7 bases from J, with 12 bases between. This CDR3 spans 15 amino acids. CDR3 in amino acids: CASSPPTGRGEKLFF. Here the CDR3 DNA reads TGTGCCAGCTCACCACCGACGGGACGGGGTGAAAAACTGTTTTTT.

The chain is built from TRBV27 and TRBJ1-1; the D is unclear. V was clipped by 7 bases and J by 1 base, with 13 bases between them. There are 14 residues in the CDR3. Germline assignment: CDR1 MNHEY and CDR2 SMNVEV (reference sequence). CDR3 in amino acids: CASNSARANTEAFF. The CDR3 DNA reads as TGTGCCAGCAACTCCGCAAGGGCGAACACTGAAGCTTTCTTT.

J is TRBJ1-2 and V is TRBV11-2, with 9 bases aligning to TRBD1. The germline gives CDR1 SGHAT, CDR2 FQNNGV. V gave up 4 bases and J gave up 4 bases; unmatched junction bases: 7. There are 15 residues in the CDR3. CDR3 bases: TGTGCCAGCAGCTCTTGGACAGGGGATCTCTATGGCTACACCTTC. It encodes CASSSWTGDLYGYTF.

V is TRBV21-1 and J is TRBJ1-1. TRBV21-1 is classified as a pseudogene. This CDR3 contains 12 residues. Written as DNA, the CDR3 is TGTGCTGAATTGGGGAGGAACACTGAAGCTTTCTTT. Translated, it gives CAELGRNTEAFF.

This sequence joins TRBV7-2 and TRBJ1-5, with a weak D call TRBD1 (5 bases). Germline lookup yields CDR1 SGHTA and CDR2 FQGNSA. Trimming took off 9 bases at V and 5 bases at J, with 11 bases between the two ends. The CDR3 runs 12 residues. CDR3 protein: CASKGPDQPQHF. CDR3 coding DNA: TGTGCCAGTAAGGGGCCCGATCAGCCCCAGCATTTT.

This clonotype was seen only a few times. This rearrangement joins TRBV19 to TRBJ2-1, with TRBD2 as a possible D gene (6 bases). Trimming left V 2 bases short and J 6 bases short, with 14 bases between. The CDR3 contains 15 residues. Germline lookup yields CDR1 LNHDA and CDR2 SQIVND (reference sequence). The CDR3 loop is CASSIRGWLSNEQFF. The CDR3 DNA is TGTGCCAGTAGTATACGGGGGTGGTTGAGCAATGAGCAGTTCTTC.

The chain has TRBV5-1 and TRBJ1-4, with no clear D. The CDR3 is 15 residues long. Germline values: CDR1 SGHRS, CDR2 YFSETQ. Trimming pared 4 bases from V and 7 bases from J, leaving 17 bases between. The CDR3 bases are TGCGCCAGCAGCCCAGACGGAGGCCGGGGTGAAAAACTGTTTTTT. Protein sequence: CASSPDGGRGEKLFF.

The rearrangement uses TRBV5-6 and TRBJ1-6; possibly TRBD1 for D (5 bases). Trimming removed 1 base from V and 0 bases from J, with 11 bases in between. Per germline, CDR1 SGHDT and CDR2 YYEEEE. This CDR3 spans 17 amino acids. DNA for the CDR3: TGTGCCAGCAGCTTGAACAGGAGGGACTCCTATAATTCACCCCTCCACTTT. Its protein is CASSLNRRDSYNSPLHF.

This clonotype was seen more than once but under ten times. The V and J genes are TRBV4-1 and TRBJ1-2; D not resolved. Trimming took off 4 bases at V and 7 bases at J, with 13 bases between the two ends. The CDR3 has 13 amino acids. The V gene's germline CDR1 is MGHRA and CDR2 YSYEKL. As DNA, the CDR3 is TGCGCCAGCAGCCCCAAGCCTCAAGGTGGCTACACCTTC. Protein sequence: CASSPKPQGGYTF.

A few counts support this clonotype. The V call is TRBV4-1, the J call TRBJ2-7; D not resolved. CDR1 is MGHRA and CDR2 is YSYEKL in the germline V gene. The CDR3 loop spans 17 amino acids. V dropped 0 bases and J dropped 2 bases, with 17 bases sitting between them. This CDR3 is CASSQDRSVVRTYEQYF. The CDR3 DNA reads TGCGCCAGCAGCCAAGATAGGTCGGTAGTAAGGACCTACGAGCAGTACTTC.

In this sample, this clonotype turned up many times. The rearrangement uses TRBV18 and TRBJ1-1; D remains ambiguous. CDR1 and CDR2 from the germline V gene are KGHSH and LQKENI. The CDR3 is 13 amino acids. V was trimmed by 2 bases and J by 3 bases, leaving 7 bases between them. CDR3 sequence reads: CASSPAGDTEAFF. CDR3 DNA sequence: TGTGCCAGCTCACCAGCGGGTGACACTGAAGCTTTCTTT.

J is TRBJ1-5 and V is TRBV20-1; D ambiguous. Trimming stripped 5 bases from V and 0 bases from J, with 17 bases between. CDR1 and CDR2 (germline): DFQATT, SNEGSKA (reference sequence). The CDR3 runs 16 residues. CDR3 nucleotide sequence: TGCAGTGCTTCATCCCGACTGAGCGTTAGCAATCAGCCCCAGCATTTT. This translates into CSASSRLSVSNQPQHF.

This clonotype was recorded at least ten times. The V gene is TRBV6-2 or TRBV6-3, the J gene TRBJ2-7, with a weak D call TRBD1 (6 bases). This CDR3 has 14 amino acids. The germline V gene encodes CDR1 MNHEY and CDR2 SVGEGT. Trimming took off 8 bases at V and 3 bases at J, with 17 bases between the two ends. CDR3 sequence (DNA): TGTGCCAGCCTAACTAGGGACAAATACTACGAGCAGTACTTC. This translates into CASLTRDKYYEQYF.

The table lists this clonotype with a few counts. The gene calls are TRBV20-1 and TRBJ2-1, with TRBD2 matching over 13 bases. The CDR3 contains 17 residues. CDR1 is DFQATT and CDR2 is SNEGSKA in the germline V gene (reference sequence). J lost 4 bases, V lost 0 bases, and 6 bases had no gene match. The CDR3 protein is CSAREVTSGGPYNEQFF. CDR3 nucleotide sequence: TGCAGTGCTAGAGAGGTGACTAGCGGGGGGCCATACAATGAGCAGTTCTTC.

The chain employs TRBV7-2 and TRBJ2-1; D is unclear. The V gene's germline CDR1 is SGHTA and CDR2 FQGNSA. Trimming took off 4 bases at V and 9 bases at J, with 19 bases between the two ends. The CDR3 has 15 residues. As DNA, the CDR3 is TGTGCCAGCAGCTCCCATAAACCCCCCGCCGGTGAGCAGTTCTTC. Residues: CASSSHKPPAGEQFF.

The CDR3 region is CATSDPRGAGDTQYF. CDR3 nucleotide sequence: TGTGCCACCAGTGACCCCAGGGGGGCCGGCGATACGCAGTATTTT. The chain links TRBV24-1 to TRBJ2-3; TRBD1 is a possible D gene (7 bases). The CDR3 has 15 amino acids. Between the trimmed V and J ends, which lost 4 bases and 6 bases, there was a span of 16 bases. Per the germline V gene, CDR1 is KGHDR and CDR2 is SFDVKD.

This clonotype was seen ten or more times. V gene TRBV12-3 or TRBV12-4 combines with J gene TRBJ2-5, with D unclear. Between the trimmed V and J ends, which lost 5 bases and 4 bases, there was a span of 17 bases. The CDR3 totals 15 residues. CDR3 amino acids: CASSLRALVGETQYF. The CDR3 region has the DNA TGTGCCAGCAGTCTTCGGGCTCTAGTTGGAGAGACCCAGTACTTC.

In this sample, this clonotype turned up a few times. V is TRBV7-2 and J is TRBJ1-5, with no clear D. With 3 bases removed from V and 4 bases from J, the gap between germline ends came to 7 bases. This CDR3 comprises 13 residues. CDR1 SGHTA and CDR2 FQGNSA come from the germline V gene. CDR3 region: CASSFVLNQPQHF. The CDR3 region has the DNA TGTGCCAGCAGCTTCGTCCTAAATCAGCCCCAGCATTTT.

This clonotype was picked up many times. The CDR3: CASSLDRNYGYTF. The CDR3 DNA reads as TGTGCCAGCAGTCTAGACCGAAACTATGGCTACACCTTC. V gene TRBV6-5 combines with J gene TRBJ1-2, with D uncertain. Trimming pared 5 bases from V and 2 bases from J, leaving 9 bases between. CDR3 size: 13 residues. The germline V gene encodes CDR1 MNHEY and CDR2 SVGAGI.

The chain uses TRBV19 and TRBJ2-4; D might be TRBD1 (7 bases). CDR1 is LNHDA and CDR2 is SQIVND in the germline V gene (reference sequence). Trimming cost V 8 bases and J 0 bases, with 17 bases left between them. The CDR3 consists of 16 residues. CDR3 sequence reads: CASADRRGLAKNIQYF. In nucleotides, the CDR3 is TGTGCCAGTGCGGACAGGAGGGGATTAGCCAAAAACATTCAGTACTTC.

This clonotype has a count of ten or more. This rearrangement joins TRBV7-2 to TRBJ2-3; 7 nucleotides align to TRBD2. The CDR3 loop spans 16 amino acids. Unmatched junction bases numbered 8, after V lost 2 bases and J lost 3 bases. CDR1 SGHTA and CDR2 FQGNSA come from the germline V gene. DNA of the CDR3: TGTGCCAGCAGCTTATCCGTGGTGGGGGGGACAGATACGCAGTATTTT. Translating gives CASSLSVVGGTDTQYF.

The gene calls are TRBV5-6 and TRBJ1-1; D is perhaps TRBD1 (5 bases). CDR3 length: 15 amino acids. Trimming pared 0 bases from V and 2 bases from J, leaving 11 bases between. Germline V gene lookup returns CDR1 SGHDT and CDR2 YYEEEE. This chain's CDR3 is CASSLVGASNTEAFF. The CDR3 nucleotides are TGTGCCAGCAGCTTGGTAGGGGCGAGTAACACTGAAGCTTTCTTT.